This T cell receptor beta chain is from a study of cytomegalovirus exposure and HLA in healthy donors. Looking at the study overall: T cells numbering around 190 million yielded 117 million unique TCR beta sequences in an earlier analysis. Regarding the study as a whole: About 180 TCR beta chains were listed as cytomegalovirus-associated. Prediction of most subjects' HLA-A and HLA-B alleles by TCR beta sequences was reportedly accurate. High sensitivity and specificity were reportedly achieved when the classifier diagnosed cytomegalovirus status.

The PCR used 60 Vbeta and 13 Jbeta primers. Here immunoSEQ multiplex PCR was the method, and the copy in TCRdb shows in-frame clones only, minus some. Among roughly 150,000 clones listed, approximately 80% were seen once. On this clone itself: The antigen remains unidentified.

Trimming pared 4 bases from V and 4 bases from J, leaving 29 bases between. CDR3 length: 19 residues. From germline, CDR1 is MNHEY and CDR2 SMNVEV (reference sequence). The specimen was PBMCs. The chain carries TRBV27 and TRBJ2-7, with D perhaps matching TRBD1 (6 bases). The source is a woman between 35 and 50 years old in good health and CMV-seropositive. The CDR3, as DNA: TGTGCCAGCAGTTCTCCTCCGGGACATTCAAGCCAATCGTGGTACGAGCAGTACTTC. Protein: CASSSPPGHSSQSWYEQYF.